A single sample gave rise to the 31 T cell receptor beta chains below, sequenced in a study of blood T cells in healthy people across ages. For the second PCR, which ran for 7 to 11 cycles, a sample-barcoded 5' primer and a J-beta primer mix were used. TCRdb passed the 5' RACE reads through MiXCR, listing each CDR3 protein once. Among about 1.6 million distinct CDR3 sequences, 30% to 40% were seen once, and the ten largest hold roughly 12%. Sequenced input: blood. All receptors derive from a young woman in good health.

The CDR3 DNA sequence: TGCAGTGCTAGATGTAGCGGGGGGGCCTGTGGAGATACGCAGTATTTT. It translates to CSARCSGGACGDTQYF. The rearrangement uses TRBV20-1 and TRBJ2-3; 11 bases are a match to TRBD2. Germline V CDR1 and CDR2: DFQATT, SNEGSKA (reference sequence). The CDR3 sequence is 16 residues long. After removal of 2 bases from V and 5 bases from J, the junction contained 9 bases not matched to a gene.

This sequence joins TRBV20-1 and TRBJ2-3; possibly TRBD1 or TRBD2 for D (7 bases each). Germline V gives CDR1 DFQATT, CDR2 SNEGSKA (reference sequence). The CDR3 consists of 13 residues. Trimming stripped 6 bases from V and 4 bases from J, with 14 bases between. The CDR3 DNA follows: TGCAGTGCCCAGGGGGGGGTGTCAGATACGCAGTATTTT. Its protein product is CSAQGGVSDTQYF.

This chain connects TRBV27 to TRBJ2-7; 9 bases are shared with TRBD2. CDR1 is MNHEY and CDR2 is SMNVEV in the germline V gene (reference sequence). This CDR3 is 14 amino acids long. V trimming: 6 bases; J trimming: 3 bases; junction bases outside the gene matches: 6. The CDR3 protein is CASRVSGRIYEQYF. CDR3 nucleotide sequence: TGTGCCAGCAGGGTTAGCGGGAGAATCTACGAGCAGTACTTC.

This clonotype showed up just a few times. The CDR3 sequence: CSVESQGTGYTF. The CDR3 region has the DNA TGCAGCGTTGAGAGCCAGGGAACGGGCTACACCTTC. The chain carries TRBV29-1 and TRBJ1-2; possible D gene TRBD1, 5 bases. Trimming cost V 3 bases and J 8 bases, with 13 bases left between them. This CDR3 comprises 12 residues. The germline V gene encodes CDR1 SQVTM and CDR2 ANQGSEA. Based on the CDR3 plus reference TRBV29-1 and TRBJ1-2, the full variable domain is SAVISQKPSRDICQRGTSLTIQCQVDSQVTMMFWYRQQPGQSLTLIATANQGSEATYESGFVIDKFPISRPNLTFSTLTVSNMSPEDSSIYLCSVESQGTGYTFGSGTRLTVV.

J is TRBJ2-7 and V is TRBV4-1, with TRBD2 matching over 10 bases. CDR1 and CDR2 (germline): MGHRA, YSYEKL. V was clipped by 3 bases and J by 4 bases; unmatched bases: 9. The CDR3 consists of 16 residues. Written as DNA, the CDR3 is TGCGCCAGCAGCCAGGTAACTAGCGGGGCACGATACGAGCAGTACTTC. Amino acid sequence: CASSQVTSGARYEQYF.

The chain uses TRBV7-8 and TRBJ1-5; D not certain. V dropped 1 base and J dropped 6 bases, with 13 bases sitting between them. Germline V CDR1 and CDR2: SGHVS, FQNEAQ. The CDR3 loop spans 15 amino acids. The CDR3 loop reads CASSLDLGLGQPQHF. The CDR3 region has the DNA TGTGCCAGCAGCTTAGATCTAGGGCTTGGTCAGCCCCAGCATTTT. The variable domain in full, completed from reference TRBV7-8 and TRBJ1-5, reads GAGVSQSPRYKVAKRGQDVALRCDPISGHVSLFWYQQALGQGPEFLTYFQNEAQLDKSGLPSDRFFAERPEGSVSTLKIQRTQQEDSAVYLCASSLDLGLGQPQHFGDGTRLSIL.

This clonotype was counted a few times. The V gene is TRBV20-1, the J gene TRBJ2-5; no reliable D call. V was pared by 7 bases and J by 5 bases, with 20 bases between. The CDR3 spans 14 residues. The germline CDR1 and CDR2 sequences are DFQATT and SNEGSKA (reference sequence). The CDR3: CSVTDGPNGETQYF. CDR3 bases: TGCAGTGTCACGGACGGTCCCAATGGGGAGACCCAGTACTTC.

In regard to this clonotype: The germline gene is not matched at one end of the junction; a read error may be the cause. J is TRBJ1-5 and V is TRBV12-3 or TRBV12-4, with TRBD1 matching over 7 bases. CDR3 size: 14 residues. CDR3 DNA: TGTGCCAGCAGTCCGACAGGGAGCGGACAGCCCCGGCATTTT. Protein sequence: CASSPTGSGQPRHF.

The chain carries TRBV20-1 and TRBJ2-3; D is undetermined. The CDR3 covers 13 residues. V lost 2 bases to trimming and J lost 1 base, with 7 bases between them. Looked up from germline, CDR1 is DFQATT and CDR2 is SNEGSKA (reference sequence). The CDR3 here is CSARRKGTDTQYF. The CDR3, as DNA: TGCAGTGCTAGAAGGAAGGGCACAGATACGCAGTATTTT.

In this sample, this clonotype turned up a few times. V gene TRBV20-1 combines with J gene TRBJ2-1, with 15 positions matching TRBD2. Germline CDR1 and CDR2: DFQATT and SNEGSKA (reference sequence). J lost 12 bases, V lost 1 base, and 13 bases had no gene match. This CDR3 has 17 residues. The chain's CDR3 is CSARGIRTSGGAYVQFF. CDR3 nucleotides: TGCAGTGCTAGAGGCATACGGACTAGCGGGGGGGCCTATGTGCAGTTCTTC.

This clonotype showed up just a few times. The chain uses TRBV5-1 and TRBJ2-1, with D perhaps TRBD1 or TRBD2 (6 bases each). Germline V lookup: CDR1 SGHRS, CDR2 YFSETQ. CDR3 length: 16 residues. The V and J ends lost 2 bases and 6 bases respectively, with 18 bases between them. The CDR3 nucleotides are TGCGCCAGCAGCTTAGCACCGGGGGCAGGTAGCAATGAGCAGTTCTTC. Protein sequence: CASSLAPGAGSNEQFF.

This clonotype has a single count. The chain joins TRBV25-1 to TRBJ2-5; D is undetermined. Germline-derived CDR1 and CDR2 are MGHDK and SYGVNS. The V end was cut by 6 bases, the J end by 3 bases, with 11 bases between. There are 13 residues in the CDR3. DNA for the CDR3: TGTGCCAGCAGGAGCCCCCGGGAAGAGACCCAGTACTTC. This encodes CASRSPREETQYF.

The chain links TRBV10-3 to TRBJ2-5, with 8 nucleotides matching TRBD1. The J call is in doubt because the DNA end fits TRBJ2-7 better. This CDR3 spans 13 amino acids. Germline-derived CDR1 and CDR2 are ENHRY and SYGVKD. For the CDR3, the DNA is TGTGCCATCAGCCCGGACAGGGCCCACGAGCAGTACTTC. Translating it yields CAISPDRAHEQYF.

This clonotype was counted only a few times. The chain uses TRBV10-3 and TRBJ2-1; 10 bases align to TRBD2. Germline V gives CDR1 ENHRY, CDR2 SYGVKD. V gave up 5 bases and J gave up 1 base; unmatched junction bases: 5. This CDR3 has 16 amino acids. CDR3: CAISSYSGRSYNEQFF. DNA of the CDR3: TGTGCCATCAGTAGTTATAGCGGGAGGTCCTACAATGAGCAGTTCTTC.

This clonotype was recorded a few times. This chain joins TRBV27 and TRBJ1-2; D not resolved. V was cut by 3 bases and J by 0 bases, with 8 bases left in between. From germline, CDR1 is MNHEY and CDR2 SMNVEV (reference sequence). This CDR3 has 14 amino acids. The CDR3 nucleotides read TGTGCCAGCAGTTTTTCAGCTACTAACTATGGCTACACCTTC. This codes for CASSFSATNYGYTF.

This clonotype was seen a single time. The chain couples TRBV12-3 or TRBV12-4 to TRBJ2-3, with TRBD2 matching over 14 bases. This CDR3 has 16 amino acids. V lost 6 bases, J lost 0 bases, and 2 bases stayed unmatched. CDR3 loop: CASRRLAGGSTDTQYF. Here the CDR3 DNA reads TGTGCCAGCAGGCGACTAGCGGGGGGGAGCACAGATACGCAGTATTTT.

The table lists this clonotype with a few counts. The chain combines TRBV27 with TRBJ1-1; D uncertain. This CDR3 is 13 amino acids long. CDR1 and CDR2 from the germline V gene are MNHEY and SMNVEV (reference sequence). The ends were cut back, 0 bases at V and 5 bases at J, with 7 bases in the middle. Written as DNA, the CDR3 is TGTGCCAGCAGTTTATCCTTCGCTACTGAAGCTTTCTTT. This encodes CASSLSFATEAFF.

The V gene is TRBV20-1, the J gene TRBJ2-5; 7 bases map to TRBD2. The CDR3 is 15 residues long. Looked up from germline, CDR1 is DFQATT and CDR2 is SNEGSKA (reference sequence). V trimming: 6 bases; J trimming: 2 bases; junction bases outside the gene matches: 12. CDR3 amino acids: CSAWTGIAGQETQYF. CDR3 DNA: TGCAGTGCCTGGACGGGGATAGCGGGTCAAGAGACCCAGTACTTC.

This clonotype has only a few counts. The rearrangement links TRBV7-9 to TRBJ2-1; D remains unclear. Deletions cut 1 base from V and 5 bases from J, with 9 bases between. Germline V gene data show CDR1 as SEHNR and CDR2 as FQNEAQ (reference sequence). CDR3 size: 14 residues. The CDR3 DNA reads TGTGCCAGCAGCTTAGATATTAAGAACAATGAGCAGTTCTTC. Translated, it gives CASSLDIKNNEQFF.

This clonotype has at least ten counts. The gene calls are TRBV6-6 and TRBJ2-1; 12 nucleotides line up with TRBD2. Germline values: CDR1 MNHNY, CDR2 SVGAGI (reference sequence). V was pared by 0 bases and J by 6 bases, with 3 bases of the junction left unmatched. The CDR3 covers 16 residues. CDR3 protein: CASSYSLTSGSNEQFF. The CDR3 DNA reads as TGTGCCAGCAGTTACTCGCTGACTAGCGGGAGCAATGAGCAGTTCTTC.

V gene TRBV6-1 combines with J gene TRBJ2-3, with TRBD2 identical over 7 bases. V gave up 2 bases and J gave up 5 bases; unmatched junction bases: 1. Germline CDR1 MNHNS, CDR2 SASEGT. CDR3 length: 13 residues. The CDR3 is CASSESGKDTQYF. CDR3 nucleotide sequence: TGTGCCAGCAGTGAAAGCGGGAAAGATACGCAGTATTTT.

The chain uses TRBV10-3 and TRBJ2-7, with D perhaps TRBD1 or TRBD2 (6 bases each). The V and J ends lost 4 bases and 3 bases respectively, with 13 bases between them. The germline V gene encodes CDR1 ENHRY and CDR2 SYGVKD. This CDR3 has 14 residues. CDR3: CAISGSGADYEQYF. The CDR3 DNA reads as TGTGCCATCAGTGGCTCGGGGGCCGACTACGAGCAGTACTTC.

The V and J genes are TRBV6-1 and TRBJ1-5, with a possible D match to TRBD1 (5 bases). V was pared by 11 bases and J by 1 base, with 12 bases between. Per the germline V gene, CDR1 is MNHNS and CDR2 is SASEGT. The CDR3 has 13 residues. Here the CDR3 DNA reads TGTGCCGGACAAGCAGGGAGCAATCAGCCCCAGCATTTT. It is translated as CAGQAGSNQPQHF.

As for this clonotype: At one of its ends the junction is not consistent with the germline gene, which may arise from a read error. This chain joins TRBV6-5 and TRBJ2-3; D might be TRBD2 (6 bases). CDR1 MNHEY and CDR2 SVGAGI come from the germline V gene. The CDR3 is 15 amino acids. The CDR3 nucleotides read TGTGCCAACAGTTACTCACCGGGGGTCACAGATACGCAGTATTTT. Translation: CANSYSPGVTDTQYF.

The sample holds a few counts of this clonotype. The genes are TRBV3-1 and TRBJ2-7; no reliable D call. Trimming cost V 0 bases and J 2 bases, with 5 bases left between them. The CDR3 has 13 residues. CDR1 LGHDT and CDR2 YNNKEL come from the germline V gene (reference sequence). The CDR3 loop reads CASSQEGAYEQYF. The CDR3 DNA reads as TGTGCCAGCAGCCAAGAAGGAGCCTACGAGCAGTACTTC.

This clonotype has more than one count but fewer than ten. The chain uses TRBV28 and TRBJ2-7; the match to TRBD1 covers 8 bases. Germline-derived CDR1 and CDR2 are MDHEN and SYDVKM. J was trimmed by 0 bases and V by 2 bases; bases with no gene match: 9. The CDR3 is made up of 17 amino acids. CDR3 amino acids: CASSLLPWDRPSYEQYF. The CDR3 region has the DNA TGTGCCAGCAGTTTACTGCCTTGGGACAGGCCCTCCTACGAGCAGTACTTC. The full variable domain, completed using reference TRBV28 and TRBJ2-7, is DVKVTQSSRYLVKRTGEKVFLECVQDMDHENMFWYRQDPGLGLRLIYFSYDVKMKEKGDIPEGYSVSREKKERFSLILESASTNQTSMYLCASSLLPWDRPSYEQYFGPGTRLTVT.

This clonotype showed up just a few times. The V call is TRBV27, the J call TRBJ2-7, with 9 bases fitting TRBD2. The germline V gene encodes CDR1 MNHEY and CDR2 SMNVEV (reference sequence). Unmatched junction bases numbered 19, after V lost 7 bases and J lost 6 bases. This CDR3 is built from 17 residues. The CDR3 DNA is TGTGCCAGCACCCCAGGGATTCCCAACAGCGGGAGGAGCGAGCAGTACTTC. Its translation: CASTPGIPNSGRSEQYF.

The J gene is TRBJ2-3, the V gene TRBV10-1; a possible D gene is TRBD2 (6 bases). The germline V gene encodes CDR1 WNHNN and CDR2 SYGVQD (reference sequence). V was cut by 6 bases and J by 6 bases, with 19 bases left in between. This CDR3 region has 15 residues. CDR3 residues: CASRAGTGGFDTQYF. CDR3 bases: TGCGCCAGCAGGGCCGGGACTGGCGGTTTTGATACGCAGTATTTT.

This clonotype was found many times. The genes are TRBV7-9 and TRBJ2-7, with 9 bases lining up with TRBD1. The CDR3 has 14 amino acids. From germline, CDR1 is SEHNR and CDR2 FQNEAQ (reference sequence). Trimming took 6 bases from V and 4 from J; bases not matched to a gene: 7. CDR3 DNA: TGTGCCAGCAGTCGAGGGGACAGGGCGTACGAGCAGTACTTC. It translates to CASSRGDRAYEQYF.

The V and J genes are TRBV30 and TRBJ2-5; D is possibly TRBD1 or TRBD2 (7 bases each). The J call is doubtful: the DNA matches TRBJ2-7 better. The CDR3 is 13 amino acids. The germline CDR1 and CDR2 sequences are GTSNPN and SVGIG (reference sequence). The DNA of the CDR3 is TGTGCCTGGAGCCTCCAGGGGGGGTACGAGCAGTACTTC. Its translation is CAWSLQGGYEQYF.

The J gene is TRBJ2-3, the V gene TRBV15, with TRBD2 matching over 16 bases. Per the germline V gene, CDR1 is LNHNV and CDR2 is YYDKDF (reference sequence). The CDR3 contains 20 residues. Trimming removed 2 bases from V and 2 bases from J; junction bases left unmatched: 10. Written as DNA, the CDR3 is TGTGCCACCAGCAGACAGTTCCTTGGGACTAGCGGGGGGGACACAGATACGCAGTATTTT. Amino acid sequence: CATSRQFLGTSGGDTDTQYF.